This is a list of T cell receptor beta chains from one sample in a study of T cell responses to AZD1222 COVID-19 vaccine. Repertoires were generated with immunoSEQ multiplex PCR, while TCRdb's copy carries only in-frame clones and drops some. The table has 100,000 to 120,000 clones, 80% to 90% seen once. The sequences come from peripheral blood, collected 28 days after the second AZD1222 dose. These receptor sequences come from an adult who received the AZD1222 COVID-19 vaccine. Both conserved end residues are part of each CDR3. D genes are given only for firm matches. Not all rows give a size; the values are once, few, many and, for expanded clones, a class.

j_call v_call d_call clone_size cdr3_aa cdr3_nt
TRBJ2-2 TRBV11-2 TRBD1 . CASSVRTGGAYTGELFF TGTGCCAGCAGCGTCCGGACAGGGGGCGCGTACACCGGGGAGCTGTTTTTT
TRBJ1-6 TRBV28 TRBD1 few CASSMTGLAYNSPLHF TGTGCCAGCAGTATGACAGGGTTAGCCTATAATTCACCCCTCCACTTT
TRBJ1-4 TRBV5-7 . . CASSFETDVSEKLFF TGTGCCAGCAGCTTCGAGACAGACGTGAGTGAAAAACTGTTTTTT
TRBJ2-1 TRBV7-9 TRBD2 . CASSPPGRAGGPYNEQFF TGTGCCAGCAGCCCCCCCGGGAGGGCGGGGGGGCCCTACAATGAGCAGTTCTTC
TRBJ2-7 TRBV15 . . CATSGRSYEQYF TGTGCCACCAGTGGCAGGTCCTACGAGCAGTACTTC
TRBJ1-2 TRBV6-5 . . CASSLGGGVGGYTF TGTGCCAGCAGCCTGGGAGGGGGAGTAGGAGGCTACACCTTC
TRBJ2-3 TRBV6-4 . . CASSDSIRGADTQYF TGTGCCAGCAGTGACTCGATCCGAGGTGCAGATACGCAGTATTTT
TRBJ1-3 TRBV7-5 . . CARSSGQLSSGNTIYF TGTGCCAGAAGCTCGGGACAGTTGAGCTCTGGAAACACCATATATTTT
TRBJ2-7 TRBV27 . . CASSNRGADAYEQYF TGTGCCAGCAGTAACCGGGGGGCGGATGCCTACGAGCAGTACTTC
TRBJ2-1 TRBV9 TRBD1 . CASSVGDRLRDEQFF TGTGCCAGCAGCGTAGGGGACAGATTGCGAGATGAGCAGTTCTTC
TRBJ1-1 TRBV6-1 . . CASSDVITEAFF TGTGCCAGCAGTGACGTTATCACTGAAGCTTTCTTT
TRBJ2-7 TRBV27 . once CASSLTGRLRLYF TGTGCCAGCAGTCTCACAGGTCGCCTACGCCTGTACTTC
TRBJ1-2 TRBV4-1 TRBD1 . CASSYRDRDNVYGYTF TGCGCCAGCAGCTACCGGGACAGGGATAACGTGTATGGCTACACCTTC
TRBJ2-1 TRBV7-8 . . CASTTEGARSYNEQFF TGTGCCAGCACCACGGAAGGGGCAAGGTCCTACAATGAGCAGTTCTTC
TRBJ1-2 TRBV7-6 . . CASSPLTGSVGYTF TGTGCCAGCAGCCCCCTCACAGGGTCGGTGGGCTACACCTTC
TRBJ1-5 TRBV6-5 . . CASSTQEDQPQHF TGTGCCAGCAGTACTCAGGAGGATCAGCCCCAGCATTTT
TRBJ2-5 TRBV9 . . CASSEQTGQETQYF TGTGCCAGCAGTGAACAAACGGGGCAGGAGACCCAGTACTTC
TRBJ2-7 TRBV6-5 TRBD1 . CASSQDRGREQYF TGTGCCAGCAGTCAGGACAGGGGGCGTGAGCAGTACTTC
TRBJ1-5 TRBV6-5 . . CASSYTRVQPQHF TGTGCCAGCAGTTACACCAGGGTTCAGCCCCAGCATTTT
TRBJ1-6 TRBV6-2/TRBV6-3 . few CASSYSPGDTPSSYNSPLHF TGTGCCAGCAGTTACTCACCAGGGGACACCCCGAGCTCCTATAATTCACCCCTCCACTTT
TRBJ1-1 TRBV19 . . CASSMASPIVAFF TGTGCCAGTAGTATGGCGAGCCCCATTGTCGCTTTCTTT
TRBJ2-7 TRBV5-4 TRBD1 . CASSNPPGQGPYEQYF TGTGCCAGCAGCAACCCGCCGGGACAGGGGCCATACGAGCAGTACTTC
TRBJ1-3 TRBV6-1 . . CASSEALGGSGNTIYF TGTGCCAGCAGTGAAGCGCTGGGGGGGTCTGGAAACACCATATATTTT
TRBJ1-2 TRBV7-8 . few CASSWAINYGYTF TGTGCCAGCAGCTGGGCTATTAACTATGGCTACACCTTC
TRBJ1-3 TRBV23-1 TRBD1 . CASSQSPPDRGSTIYF TGCGCCAGCAGTCAATCGCCGCCGGACAGGGGAAGCACCATATATTTT
TRBJ2-1 TRBV4-2 . . CASSQVVGEGDNEQFF TGTGCCAGCAGCCAGGTAGTCGGGGAGGGGGACAATGAGCAGTTCTTC
TRBJ2-5 TRBV21-1 . . CASTSVGTAQETQYF TGTGCCAGCACTTCCGTCGGGACAGCTCAAGAGACCCAGTACTTC
TRBJ2-7 TRBV6-2/TRBV6-3 . once CASSPDSRGQYF TGTGCCAGCAGCCCGGACAGTCGAGGGCAGTACTTC
TRBJ2-2 TRBV12-5 . . CASGLRTGPASGELFF TGTGCTAGTGGTTTAAGAACAGGGCCTGCGTCCGGGGAGCTGTTTTTT
TRBJ2-3 TRBV7-8 TRBD1 . CASSLPMRGDRGTLDFTDTQYF TGTGCCAGCAGCCTACCTATGCGTGGGGACAGGGGAACACTAGACTTCACAGATACGCAGTATTTT
TRBJ1-1 TRBV7-9 . . CASSYIRDKLLVNTEAFF TGTGCCAGCAGTTACATCCGGGACAAACTCCTCGTGAACACTGAAGCTTTCTTT
TRBJ2-5 TRBV28 . . CASSPVTVTLGETQYF TGTGCCAGCAGTCCAGTGACTGTGACCCTCGGCGAGACCCAGTACTTC
TRBJ2-6 TRBV5-1 . . CASRRAEPGANVLTF TGCGCCAGCAGGAGAGCGGAACCTGGGGCCAACGTCCTGACTTTC
TRBJ1-1 TRBV11-2 . . CASSSTGGDTEAFF TGTGCCAGCAGCTCGACAGGTGGGGACACTGAAGCTTTCTTT
TRBJ2-5 TRBV19 . . CASTTGKGETQYF TGTGCCAGTACCACAGGGAAGGGGGAGACCCAGTACTTC
TRBJ1-1 TRBV28 . . CASSQEGILEAFF TGTGCCAGCAGTCAAGAGGGCATCCTTGAAGCTTTCTTT
TRBJ1-2 TRBV2 . . CASSPGISYGYTF TGTGCCAGCAGTCCCGGGATCAGCTATGGCTACACCTTC